What follows are 22 T cell receptor beta chains derived from one specimen sequenced in a study of blood T cell repertoires in COVID-19. The data were produced by immunoSEQ multiplex PCR, yet TCRdb's version contains in-frame clones alone and is incomplete. The table has about 380,000 clones, around 89% seen once. Sequences were obtained from PBMCs or T cells enriched from blood (not recorded which). Receptor source: a young woman who had recovered from COVID-19.

Only one count was recorded for this clone. The V gene is TRBV7-2, the J gene TRBJ2-3, with 12 nucleotides matching TRBD2. Germline CDR1 reads SGHTA; CDR2 reads FQGNSA. CDR3 length equals 17 residues. V shed 5 bases and J 3 bases; nucleotides not matched to a gene: 9. The CDR3 loop reads CASSPQGLAGSTDTQYF. The CDR3 bases are TGTGCCAGCAGCCCACAAGGACTAGCGGGGTCAACAGATACGCAGTATTTT.

CDR3 sequence: CASSPDRETEAFF. DNA for the CDR3: TGTGCCAGCAGCCCCGACAGGGAGACTGAAGCTTTCTTT. The chain carries TRBV7-2 and TRBJ1-1; 7 bases fit TRBD1. CDR3 size: 13 residues. Germline trimming cut 5 bases from V and 5 bases from J; bases unmatched to any gene: 5. Germline values: CDR1 SGHTA, CDR2 FQGNSA.

This clone was seen just once. The chain recombines TRBV7-9 with TRBJ1-6, with D possibly matching TRBD1 (6 bases). Germline V gene lookup returns CDR1 SEHNR and CDR2 FQNEAQ (reference sequence). V lost 10 bases and J 10 bases, leaving 20 bases between the germline ends. This CDR3 has 14 residues. CDR3 amino acids: CAIHSSGDGSPLHF. The CDR3 bases are TGTGCCATTCACTCTTCAGGGGATGGCTCACCCCTCCACTTT.

This rearrangement joins TRBV3-1 (or the pseudogene TRBV3-2) to TRBJ1-3, with 9 positions matching TRBD1. This CDR3 spans 15 amino acids. Germline V CDR1 and CDR2: LGHDT, YNNKEL (reference sequence). The V and J ends lost 4 bases and 4 bases, in that order; junction bases with no gene match: 5. For the CDR3, the DNA is TGTGCCAGCAGCCTTACAGGGGGCGCAGGAAACACCATATATTTT. The encoded protein is CASSLTGGAGNTIYF.

The chain links TRBV4-3 to TRBJ2-5; 8 bases agree with TRBD1. CDR1 is LGHNA, CDR2 YSLEER, per germline. V was clipped by 4 bases and J by 4 bases; unmatched bases: 8. The CDR3 has 15 residues. The CDR3 sequence: CASSLAGTGGETQYF. The CDR3 DNA follows: TGCGCCAGCAGCCTCGCCGGGACAGGAGGAGAGACCCAGTACTTC.

The chain recombines TRBV6-2 or TRBV6-3 with TRBJ2-5; 7 bases are a match to TRBD2. J lost 5 bases, V lost 3 bases, and 6 bases had no gene match. The CDR3 contains 14 residues. Germline CDR1 and CDR2: MNHEY and SVGEGT. CDR3 sequence: CASSYGLEGETQYF. Written as DNA, the CDR3 is TGTGCCAGCAGTTATGGACTAGAAGGGGAGACCCAGTACTTC.

The chain couples TRBV5-1 to TRBJ2-2; 8 bases fit TRBD1. The CDR3 is made up of 15 amino acids. CDR1 SGHRS and CDR2 YFSETQ come from the germline V gene. V lost 1 base and J lost 8; bases outside the gene matches: 7. The CDR3 spells CASSLLTGGLGELFF. CDR3 nucleotides: TGCGCCAGCAGCTTGCTAACAGGGGGTCTTGGGGAGCTGTTTTTT.

J is TRBJ1-6 and V is TRBV5-4, with 10 bases that match TRBD1. CDR1 and CDR2 (germline): SGHNT, YYREEE (reference sequence). This CDR3 is 17 amino acids long. V lost 3 bases, J lost 0 bases, and 3 bases stayed unmatched. The CDR3 region is CASSWDRGSSYNSPLHF. The CDR3 DNA reads as TGTGCCAGCAGCTGGGACAGGGGCAGCTCCTATAATTCACCCCTCCACTTT.

The V gene is TRBV2, the J gene TRBJ1-4, with TRBD1 matching over 10 bases. Germline V lookup: CDR1 SNHLY, CDR2 FYNNEI. The J segment lost 3 bases and the V segment lost 6 bases, leaving 7 bases of the junction unmatched. This CDR3 contains 16 residues. CDR3 protein: CASRGPGTGANEKLFF. DNA of the CDR3: TGTGCCAGCAGGGGTCCCGGGACAGGGGCTAATGAAAAACTGTTTTTT.

This clone was detected once. The V gene is TRBV5-5, the J gene TRBJ2-3, with 8 nucleotides matching TRBD2. There are 17 residues in the CDR3. V was pared by 0 bases and J by 2 bases, with 8 bases of the junction left unmatched. Germline V CDR1 and CDR2: SGHKS, YYEKEE (reference sequence). CDR3: CASSLATAGGFTDTQYF. The DNA for the CDR3 is TGTGCCAGCAGCTTGGCCACTGCGGGGGGATTCACAGATACGCAGTATTTT.

V usage is TRBV4-1 and J usage is TRBJ2-1; no definite D call. The V end was cut by 4 bases, the J end by 7 bases, with 8 bases between. The CDR3 totals 12 residues. Looked up from germline, CDR1 is MGHRA and CDR2 is YSYEKL. The CDR3 reads CASSRVGNEQFF. CDR3 bases: TGCGCCAGCAGCCGGGTCGGGAATGAGCAGTTCTTC.

The chain uses TRBV11-2 and TRBJ1-1; D possibly corresponds to TRBD1 (6 bases). Trimming cost V 1 base and J 4 bases, with 16 bases left between them. The CDR3 loop spans 16 amino acids. CDR1 is SGHAT, CDR2 FQNNGV, per germline. The CDR3 protein is CASSLGRGQRSTEAFF. The CDR3 region has the DNA TGTGCCAGCAGCTTAGGCCGAGGACAGAGGAGCACTGAAGCTTTCTTT. Using reference TRBV11-2 and TRBJ1-1 for the parts outside the CDR3, the full variable domain is EAGVAQSPRYKIIEKRQSVAFWCNPISGHATLYWYQQILGQGPKLLIQFQNNGVVDDSQLPKDRFSAERLKGVDSTLKIQPAKLEDSAVYLCASSLGRGQRSTEAFFGQGTRLTVV.

The genes are TRBV4-3 and TRBJ1-1; D perhaps matches TRBD1 (6 bases). V lost 3 bases, J lost 7 bases, and 9 bases lay in between. The CDR3 contains 12 residues. CDR1 is LGHNA, CDR2 YSLEER, per germline. The CDR3 sequence: CASSQGGREAFF. CDR3 nucleotide sequence: TGCGCCAGCAGCCAGGGGGGGCGTGAAGCTTTCTTT.

This rearrangement joins TRBV6-2 or TRBV6-3 to TRBJ2-7; tentatively, D is TRBD1 (6 bases). CDR1 MNHEY and CDR2 SVGEGT come from the germline V gene. V was cut by 6 bases and J by 7 bases, with 16 bases left in between. The CDR3 sequence is 13 residues long. The DNA for the CDR3 is TGTGCCAGCAGCGTTACAGGGACCCGGGAGCAGTACTTC. This sequence encodes CASSVTGTREQYF.

The chain employs TRBV11-2 and TRBJ2-1; no clear D gene. The CDR3 runs 13 residues. V was pared by 1 base and J by 5 bases, with 6 bases between. Germline V gene lookup returns CDR1 SGHAT and CDR2 FQNNGV. CDR3: CASSLARNNEQFF. In DNA form, the CDR3 reads TGTGCCAGCAGCTTAGCCAGAAACAATGAGCAGTTCTTC. The whole variable domain, filled in from reference TRBV11-2 and TRBJ2-1, reads EAGVAQSPRYKIIEKRQSVAFWCNPISGHATLYWYQQILGQGPKLLIQFQNNGVVDDSQLPKDRFSAERLKGVDSTLKIQPAKLEDSAVYLCASSLARNNEQFFGPGTRLTVL.

V and J are TRBV4-1 and TRBJ2-7; D is possibly TRBD2 (6 bases). Trimming left V 4 bases short and J 3 bases short, with 13 bases between. This CDR3 spans 14 amino acids. Per germline, CDR1 MGHRA and CDR2 YSYEKL. Written as DNA, the CDR3 is TGCGCCAGCAGCCCCCGGGACTCAGGCTACGAGCAGTACTTC. Translated, it gives CASSPRDSGYEQYF.

The rearrangement uses TRBV5-4 and TRBJ2-2; 13 positions agree with TRBD2. There are 16 residues in the CDR3. Germline-derived CDR1 and CDR2 are SGHNT and YYREEE (reference sequence). Trimming removed 7 bases from V and 4 bases from J; junction bases left unmatched: 7. In DNA, the CDR3 is TGTGCCAGCGAACTAGCGGGGGGGCTGGGCACCGGGGAGCTGTTTTTT. Translation gives CASELAGGLGTGELFF.

Turning to this clone: The junction differs from germline at one of its ends, possibly a read error. The chain couples TRBV7-7 to TRBJ2-7, with 10 bases that match TRBD1. CDR1 is SSHAT, CDR2 FNYEAQ, per germline (reference sequence). This CDR3 spans 18 amino acids. The CDR3 DNA follows: TGTGCTAGCAGCCTCCCGGGACAGGGGCTACTAGTTTCCTACGAGCAGTACTTC. Amino acids: CASSLPGQGLLVSYEQYF.

The V gene is TRBV9, the J gene TRBJ2-6; possibly TRBD1 for D (5 bases). Germline CDR1 and CDR2: SGDLS and YYNGEE. The CDR3 contains 16 residues. V shed 1 base and J shed 0 bases, with 8 bases lying between them. Written as DNA, the CDR3 is TGTGCCAGCAGCGTACACAGGCCCTCTGGGGCCAACGTCCTGACTTTC. This codes for CASSVHRPSGANVLTF. The variable domain in full, completed from reference TRBV9 and TRBJ2-6, reads DSGVTQTPKHLITATGQRVTLRCSPRSGDLSVYWYQQSLDQGLQFLIQYYNGEERAKGNILERFSAQQFPDLHSELNLSSLELGDSALYFCASSVHRPSGANVLTFGAGSRLTVL.

The J gene is TRBJ1-2, the V gene TRBV5-6; the D gene is possibly TRBD1 (6 bases). This CDR3 comprises 12 residues. In germline, CDR1 is SGHDT, CDR2 YYEEEE. V lost 4 bases and J 7 bases, leaving 11 bases between the germline ends. The CDR3 loop reads CASSPLGAGYTF. The CDR3 DNA sequence: TGTGCCAGCAGCCCTCTGGGGGCTGGCTACACCTTC.

The chain is built from TRBV5-1 and TRBJ2-1, with D tentatively TRBD2 (5 bases). The CDR3 extends over 16 amino acids. The V gene's germline CDR1 is SGHRS and CDR2 YFSETQ. V shed 2 bases and J shed 5 bases, with 17 bases lying between them. CDR3 loop: CASSLSMDSRDNEQFF. The CDR3 region has the DNA TGCGCCAGCAGCTTATCGATGGACTCACGCGACAATGAGCAGTTCTTC.

This sequence joins TRBV28 and TRBJ2-7, with D perhaps matching TRBD1 (5 bases). V lost 7 bases and J 0 bases, leaving 16 bases between the germline ends. The CDR3 loop spans 15 amino acids. CDR1 and CDR2 from the germline V gene are MDHEN and SYDVKM. In DNA form, the CDR3 reads TGTGCCAGCACCTTGGAACAGGATCACTCCTACGAGCAGTACTTC. Translating gives CASTLEQDHSYEQYF. The full variable domain, rest sourced from reference TRBV28 and TRBJ2-7, is DVKVTQSSRYLVKRTGEKVFLECVQDMDHENMFWYRQDPGLGLRLIYFSYDVKMKEKGDIPEGYSVSREKKERFSLILESASTNQTSMYLCASTLEQDHSYEQYFGPGTRLTVT.